These 7 T cell receptor beta chains were sequenced from one sample in a study of blood T cell repertoires in COVID-19. The protocol was immunoSEQ multiplex PCR, while the TCRdb copy is restricted to in-frame clones and leaves out a portion. Here the sample spans just under 9,000 clones, 75% to 90% being singletons. Sequencing was performed on peripheral blood. These receptors were taken from a human donor with active COVID-19. The donor label of this sample is uncertain.

This clone is judged medium-sized. The chain employs TRBV2 and TRBJ1-2; the match to TRBD1 covers 7 bases. The junction had 7 bases not matched to a gene; V was cut back by 7 bases and J by 2 bases. This CDR3 spans 14 amino acids. The V gene's germline CDR1 is SNHLY and CDR2 FYNNEI. This CDR3 reads CASNLPGGNYGYTF. In DNA form, the CDR3 reads TGTGCCAGCAACCTACCAGGGGGAAACTATGGCTACACCTTC.

The rearrangement joins TRBV7-8 to TRBJ2-1, with 9 bases aligning to TRBD2. The germline gives CDR1 SGHVS, CDR2 FQNEAQ. This CDR3 contains 15 residues. The junction had 7 bases not matched to a gene; V was cut back by 4 bases and J by 6 bases. CDR3 residues: CASSSLAGEGNEQFF. In nucleotides, the CDR3 is TGTGCCAGCAGCTCCTTAGCGGGAGAAGGCAATGAGCAGTTCTTC.

In this sample, this clone turned up a few times. V usage is TRBV27 and J usage is TRBJ1-6; 9 bases match TRBD1. This CDR3 comprises 18 residues. The germline V gene has CDR1 MNHEY and CDR2 SMNVEV (reference sequence). V shed 6 bases, J shed 0 bases, and the junction held 9 bases outside the gene matches. CDR3 protein: CASSYGTGISSYNSPLHF. The CDR3 bases are TGTGCCAGCAGCTACGGGACAGGGATAAGCTCCTATAATTCACCCCTCCACTTT.

This clone has a single count. The chain couples TRBV12-5 to TRBJ2-7, with D maybe TRBD2 (5 bases). The CDR3 is made up of 13 amino acids. The V end lost 1 base, the J end lost 6 bases, and 10 bases lay between the germline ends. Germline V CDR1 and CDR2: LGHNT, FRNRAP. CDR3 amino acids: CASGLGERAEQYF. The CDR3 coding sequence is TGTGCTAGTGGTTTGGGGGAGAGAGCCGAGCAGTACTTC.

The chain carries TRBV14 and TRBJ1-6, with a tentative D call TRBD1 (5 bases). Germline values: CDR1 SGHDN, CDR2 FVKESK. The CDR3 has 14 amino acids. Trimming took 4 bases from V and 6 from J, leaving 10 bases between them. The CDR3 sequence: CASSLVGGNSPLHF. The CDR3 coding sequence is TGTGCCAGCAGCCTAGTGGGGGGTAATTCACCCCTCCACTTT.

The chain combines TRBV5-6 with TRBJ2-6; TRBD1 agrees at 10 bases. After removal of 6 bases from V and 2 bases from J, the junction contained 11 bases not matched to a gene. Germline lookup yields CDR1 SGHDT and CDR2 YYEEEE. This CDR3 is 18 amino acids long. The CDR3 sequence: CASNPPGQGNPGANVLTF. Here the CDR3 DNA reads TGTGCCAGCAACCCACCGGGACAGGGGAACCCTGGGGCCAACGTCCTGACTTTC.

V and J are TRBV5-1 and TRBJ1-4; 8 bases are a match to TRBD1. V was clipped by 4 bases and J by 8 bases; unmatched bases: 10. CDR1 is SGHRS, CDR2 YFSETQ, per germline. The CDR3 runs 15 residues. The CDR3 protein is CASSGGQGGREKLFF. The CDR3 bases are TGCGCCAGCAGCGGAGGACAGGGCGGAAGAGAAAAACTGTTTTTT.